This T cell receptor beta chain was identified in a study of T cell responses to AZD1222 COVID-19 vaccine. Whole-study findings and limits: Dominant CD4 TCR responses targeted spike regions 160-218 and 743-854. Donors were largely white British and mainly female; clonal diversity was possibly underestimated. Spike-specific TCR breadth and depth went up after people got two AZD1222 doses.

Trimming left V 5 bases short and J 1 base short, with 8 bases between. Per the germline V gene, CDR1 is SGHVS and CDR2 is FQNEAQ. This CDR3 comprises 13 residues. Clones were read by immunoSEQ multiplex PCR, and TCRdb kept only the in-frame ones, dropping some. This table holds some 120,000 clones, roughly 90% found once. Concerning this clone: Its target is unknown.

The sample in question was peripheral blood, obtained on day 0 of AZD1222 vaccination. The rearrangement joins TRBV7-8 to TRBJ1-1; D unresolved. The TCR sequence derives from an adult in good health. CDR3 in amino acids: CASSMGQNTEAFF. The CDR3 nucleotides read TGTGCCAGCAGCATGGGCCAGAACACTGAAGCTTTCTTT.